One TCR beta chain is described in this entry. The antigen is unknown. This record comes from a study of TIL therapy for anti-PD-1-resistant metastatic lung cancer. Background on the study: Tumors carried a median about 1.4 non-synonymous mutations per megabase.

Specified time point: pre-treatment sample, taken before nivolumab and TIL therapy. Whole-study findings and limits: Treatment-naive, never-smoker and oncogene-addicted patients were overrepresented in this highly selected cohort.

With 8 bases clipped from V and 2 bases from J, the junction kept 5 bases outside the gene matches. Germline-derived CDR1 and CDR2 are KGHSH and LQKENI. This CDR3 region has 13 residues. The libraries were made with immunoSEQ v3. TCRdb's copy holds only in-frame clones and misses some; the assay was immunoSEQ multiplex PCR. The profile shows under 70,000 clones, more than 75% of them singletons. The source was blood, collected at baseline. The sequence derives from a person aged 25-85 years with non-small cell lung cancer. This chain joins TRBV18 and TRBJ1-2; 7 nucleotides agree with TRBD1. The chain's CDR3 is CASGQDQNYGYTF. The CDR3 DNA reads as TGTGCCAGCGGACAGGATCAAAACTATGGCTACACCTTC. The full variable domain, in which reference TRBV18 and TRBJ1-2 provide the parts outside the CDR3, is NAGVMQNPRHLVRRRGQEARLRCSPMKGHSHVYWYRQLPEEGLKFMVYLQKENIIDESGMPKERFSAEFPKEGPSILRIQQVVRGDSAAYFCASGQDQNYGYTFGSGTRLTVV.